This T cell receptor (beta chain) was found in a study of T cell repertoires in cytomegalovirus infection. Study observations and caveats: Clonotype analysis showed dominance of the ex vivo response by HLA-C-restricted CMV-specific TCR beta clonotypes.

MiXCR, applied by TCRdb to the reads, yields one record per CDR3 protein. Among around 430,000 distinct CDR3 sequences listed, about two fifths were seen once. Trimming left V 0 bases short and J 5 bases short, with 10 bases between. The germline gives CDR1 SGHTA, CDR2 FQGNSA. CDR3 length equals 14 residues. This clonotype was counted many times. Its target is unknown. The receptor was derived from a human donor in good health (CMV status not recorded). Some clones in this sample may be carry-over from other donors' samples. The sample in question was cultured PBMCs, obtained from culture after CMV antigen stimulation. The gene calls are TRBV7-2 and TRBJ1-1; a possible D gene is TRBD1 (5 bases). CDR3 in amino acids: CASSLAQGRTEAFF. CDR3 nucleotides: TGTGCCAGCAGCTTAGCGCAGGGCCGGACTGAAGCTTTCTTT.